Below, 10 T cell receptor beta chains from the same sample are listed, as sequenced in a study of control samples from healthy donors and cancer patients. Only in-frame clones appear in the TCRdb table, and some are missing; sequencing was by immunoSEQ multiplex PCR. The sample lists 150,000 or so clones, over 85% occurring once. Input material: blood. These receptors were obtained from a man aged 18 to 29 in good health.

The chain is built from TRBV29-1 and TRBJ2-7; tentative D call: TRBD1 (6 bases). V was trimmed by 0 bases and J by 2 bases, leaving 11 bases between them. In germline, CDR1 is SQVTM, CDR2 ANQGSEA. This CDR3 contains 14 residues. CDR3 in DNA: TGCAGCGTTGAAGATAGGGACACCCCCTACGAGCAGTACTTC. The encoded protein is CSVEDRDTPYEQYF.

This chain uses TRBV6-6 with TRBJ2-6; D is undetermined. CDR1 is MNHNY and CDR2 is SVGAGI in the germline V gene (reference sequence). Trimming removed 5 bases from V and 2 bases from J, with 1 base in between. The CDR3 is made up of 12 amino acids. CDR3 loop: CASSPGANVLTF. The CDR3 DNA reads TGTGCCAGCAGTCCTGGGGCCAACGTCCTGACTTTC.

The V and J genes are TRBV10-3 and TRBJ2-3, with 13 bases aligning to TRBD2. The V gene's germline CDR1 is ENHRY and CDR2 SYGVKD. The CDR3 has 17 residues. Trimming cost V 10 bases and J 5 bases; bases outside gene matches: 15. CDR3: CASRPGTSGTGLDTQYF. The CDR3 DNA reads TGTGCCAGCAGACCTGGGACTAGCGGGACGGGACTAGATACGCAGTATTTT.

The rearrangement joins TRBV9 to TRBJ2-1; TRBD1 is a possible D gene (6 bases). In germline, CDR1 is SGDLS, CDR2 YYNGEE. The CDR3 length is 14 residues. Trimming stripped 1 base from V and 9 bases from J, with 14 bases between. The CDR3 loop is CASSVRGLAAEQFF. The CDR3 DNA is TGTGCCAGCAGCGTAAGGGGGTTAGCTGCTGAGCAGTTCTTC. The variable domain in full, with the rest retrieved from reference TRBV9 and TRBJ2-1, is DSGVTQTPKHLITATGQRVTLRCSPRSGDLSVYWYQQSLDQGLQFLIQYYNGEERAKGNILERFSAQQFPDLHSELNLSSLELGDSALYFCASSVRGLAAEQFFGPGTRLTVL.

The rearrangement links TRBV5-1 to TRBJ1-1, with 9 bases aligning to TRBD1. The trim removed 0 bases at V and 6 bases at J, leaving 12 bases unmatched. The CDR3 loop spans 17 amino acids. Germline V gene sequence: CDR1 SGHRS, CDR2 YFSETQ. For the CDR3, the DNA is TGCGCCAGCAGCTTGGAGCCAACCGGGACAGGGTTATCTGAAGCTTTCTTT. Its protein product is CASSLEPTGTGLSEAFF.

The chain has TRBV27 and TRBJ2-1, with 9 bases lining up with TRBD2. Germline CDR1 is MNHEY and CDR2 is SMNVEV (reference sequence). With V trimmed by 5 bases and J by 9 bases, 14 bases remained unmatched. The CDR3 sequence is 16 residues long. The CDR3: CASSPSPVTSGREQFF. In DNA form, the CDR3 reads TGTGCCAGCAGTCCGTCCCCAGTGACTAGCGGACGTGAGCAGTTCTTC.

The genes are TRBV21-1 and TRBJ2-1; the listed D gene, TRBD1, was not tested against the DNA. TRBV21-1 corresponds to a pseudogene. There are 14 residues in the CDR3. In DNA form, the CDR3 reads TGTGCCAGCAGCAATGGGCATAGCTACAATGAGCAGTTCTTC. Residues: CASSNGHSYNEQFF.

J is TRBJ2-5 and V is TRBV2; the match to TRBD1 covers 10 bases. CDR3 length: 14 residues. The V gene's germline CDR1 is SNHLY and CDR2 FYNNEI. With 4 bases clipped from V and 4 bases from J, the junction kept 3 bases outside the gene matches. CDR3 protein: CASSAGQGLETQYF. The CDR3 DNA is TGTGCCAGCAGTGCGGGACAGGGGCTAGAGACCCAGTACTTC.

This chain joins TRBV27 and TRBJ1-2, with a weak D call TRBD1 (6 bases). With 5 bases removed from V and 0 bases from J, the gap between germline ends came to 7 bases. The CDR3 loop spans 13 amino acids. Per germline, CDR1 MNHEY and CDR2 SMNVEV (reference sequence). The CDR3 DNA reads as TGTGCCAGCAGTGGGGGCTCTAACTATGGCTACACCTTC. Translation: CASSGGSNYGYTF.

The chain carries TRBV9 and TRBJ2-3, with 10 bases that match TRBD2. CDR1 is SGDLS and CDR2 is YYNGEE in the germline V gene. The CDR3 consists of 16 residues. The ends lost 0 bases at V and 6 bases at J; junction bases unmatched: 7. CDR3 in amino acids: CASSVGGAGGSDTQYF. CDR3 DNA: TGTGCCAGCAGCGTAGGGGGAGCGGGAGGGTCGGATACGCAGTATTTT.